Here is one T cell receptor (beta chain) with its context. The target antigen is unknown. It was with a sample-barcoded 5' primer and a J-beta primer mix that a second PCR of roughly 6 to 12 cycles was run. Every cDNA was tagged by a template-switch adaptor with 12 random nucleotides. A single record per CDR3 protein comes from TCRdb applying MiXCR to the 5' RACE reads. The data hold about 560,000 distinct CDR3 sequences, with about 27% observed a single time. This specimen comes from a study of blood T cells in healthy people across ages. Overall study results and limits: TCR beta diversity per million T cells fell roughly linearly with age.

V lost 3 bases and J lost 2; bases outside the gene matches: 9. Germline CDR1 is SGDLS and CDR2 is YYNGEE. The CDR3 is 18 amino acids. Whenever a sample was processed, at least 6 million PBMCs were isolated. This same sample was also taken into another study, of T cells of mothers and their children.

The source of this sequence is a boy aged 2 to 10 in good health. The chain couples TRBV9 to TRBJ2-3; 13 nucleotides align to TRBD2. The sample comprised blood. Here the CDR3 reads CASSARLAGGPSTDTQYF. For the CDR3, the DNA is TGTGCCAGCAGCGCTCGACTAGCGGGGGGTCCATCCACAGATACGCAGTATTTT.